Listed below are T cell receptor delta chains from one sample, sequenced in a study of Vδ1+ human thymocytes. TCRdb re-called the multiplex PCR reads via CATT. The repertoire holds tens of thousands of delta-chain clones, with 15% to 20% as singletons. Sequencing was carried out using Vdelta1+ gamma-delta thymocytes from the thymus. The receptors come from a boy under two years old who had congenital heart surgery. Each CDR3 is given with its conserved first and last residue. The order of the fields is J gene, D gene, V gene, clone size, CDR3 protein, CDR3 DNA. D genes are given only for firm matches. Clone size is stated in some rows and not others, as once, few, many or a class when expanded.

TRDJ1 NA TRDV1 few CALGGSFLLGGGTYTDKLIF TGTGCTCTTGGGGGGTCCTTCCTCCTAGGTGGGGGAACTTACACCGATAAACTCATCTTT
TRDJ1 TRDD3 TRDV1 NA CALGTRPFLGDSPSPPDKLIF TGTGCTCTTGGGACCCGCCCGTTCCTGGGGGATTCCCCCTCTCCTCCCGATAAACTCATCTTT
TRDJ1 TRDD3 TRDV1 NA CALGEPSEGPAPTGGYSLYTDKLIF TGTGCTCTTGGGGAGCCTTCTGAGGGCCCTGCCCCCACTGGGGGATACAGTCTGTACACCGATAAACTCATCTTT
TRDJ1 NA TRDV1 few CALGTFPSTGYTDKLIF TGTGCTCTTGGGACCTTTCCCAGTACTGGGTACACCGATAAACTCATCTTT
TRDJ1 NA TRDV2 NA CACEGDTGPNTDKLIF TGTGCCTGTGAGGGAGATACTGGGCCGAACACCGATAAACTCATCTTT
TRDJ1 NA TRDV1 few CALGELLAVGTYTDKLIF TGTGCTCTTGGGGAACTCTTAGCGGTGGGGACTTACACCGATAAACTCATCTTT
TRDJ1 TRDD3 TRDV1 NA CALGEIYSWGIPDKLIF TGTGCTCTTGGGGAGATTTATTCCTGGGGGATACCCGATAAACTCATCTTT
TRDJ1 TRDD3 TRDV1 few CALGEQAFRVLGDTGTDKLIF TGTGCTCTTGGGGAACAGGCCTTCCGGGTACTGGGGGATACGGGCACCGATAAACTCATCTTT
TRDJ1 NA TRDV1 few CALGDHRLPGADKLIF TGTGCTCTTGGGGACCACCGCCTACCGGGCGCCGATAAACTCATCTTT
TRDJ1 NA TRDV1 NA CALGELRVPSYTDKLIF TGTGCTCTTGGGGAACTTAGGGTCCCCTCCTACACCGATAAACTCATCTTT
TRDJ1 TRDD2 TRDV1 few CALGAPPFLLQDPPRSTDKLIF TGTGCTCTTGGGGCACCCCCCTTCCTACTCCAGGATCCACCTCGGAGTACCGATAAACTCATCTTT
TRDJ1 NA TRDV1 few CALGEGTSPWGYTDKLIF TGTGCTCTTGGGGAAGGGACTTCCCCCTGGGGATACACCGATAAACTCATCTTT
TRDJ1 TRDD3 TRDV1 few CALGELSLLGEHTDKLIF TGTGCTCTTGGGGAACTGTCCCTACTGGGGGAGCACACCGATAAACTCATCTTT
TRDJ1 NA TRDV1 few CALGELRDWEEALKLIF TGTGCTCTTGGGGAACTGCGGGACTGGGAGGAGGCTCTCAAACTCATCTTT
TRDJ1 TRDD3 TRDV1 few CALGEQGVDLGYWGLYELIF TGTGCTCTTGGGGAACAGGGAGTGGACCTTGGTTACTGGGGATTATATGAACTCATCTTT
TRDJ1 NA TRDV1 few CALVYPGVPDKLIF TGTGCTCTTGTGTACCCGGGGGTTCCCGATAAACTCATCTTT
TRDJ1 NA TRDV1 NA CALGERKAYATDKLIF TGTGCTCTTGGGGAACGGAAGGCATACGCCACCGATAAACTCATCTTT
TRDJ1 NA TRDV1 NA CALGNGGFYTPTDKLIF TGTGCTCTTGGGAACGGCGGGTTCTACACCCCTACCGATAAACTCATCTTT
TRDJ1 NA TRDV1 NA CALGGGLSPQPRKLIF TGTGCTCTTGGGGGGGGGTTATCCCCTCAACCACGGAAACTCATCTTT
TRDJ1 TRDD3 TRDV1 NA CALGELRSLWGIPVNTDKLIF TGTGCTCTTGGGGAACTAAGATCGCTCTGGGGGATACCTGTTAACACCGATAAACTCATCTTT
TRDJ1 TRDD3 TRDV1 few CALGERPSYWGPYNFTDKLIF TGTGCTCTTGGGGAACGCCCTTCGTACTGGGGACCTTATAATTTCACCGATAAACTCATCTTT
TRDJ1 TRDD3 TRDV1 NA CALGEEPCTGGQYTDKLIF TGTGCTCTTGGGGAGGAACCCTGTACTGGGGGTCAATACACCGATAAACTCATCTTT
TRDJ1 TRDD3 TRDV1 few CALFLYGYWGHEGKLIF TGTGCTCTTTTCCTATATGGGTACTGGGGGCACGAGGGTAAACTCATCTTT
TRDJ1 NA TRDV1 few CALGEPGHPSYGPGGLPKPYTDKLIF TGTGCTCTTGGGGAACCCGGGCATCCTTCCTACGGGCCTGGGGGACTACCTAAACCGTACACCGATAAACTCATCTTT
TRDJ1 NA TRDV1 NA CALGMFSPFRLGYTDKLIF TGTGCTCTTGGGATGTTCTCCCCCTTTAGGCTGGGGTACACCGATAAACTCATCTTT
TRDJ1 TRDD2 TRDV1 NA CALGDLVTGLPQIRTLCTDKLIF TGTGCTCTTGGGGACCTAGTGACCGGCCTTCCTCAGATCAGGACCCTCTGCACCGATAAACTCATCTTT
TRDJ1 TRDD3 TRDV1 few CALAGDTRVTDKLIF TGTGCTCTTGCTGGGGATACGCGTGTCACCGATAAACTCATCTTT
TRDJ1 NA TRDV1 NA CALGEGAYTDKLIF TGTGCTCTTGGGGAAGGTGCGTACACCGATAAACTCATCTTT
TRDJ1 TRDD3 TRDV1 NA CALGARSTGGNRYTDKLIF TGTGCTCTTGGGGCGCGTTCAACTGGGGGAAATCGTTACACCGATAAACTCATCTTT
TRDJ1 NA TRDV1 few CALGEPHGVRVVGKLIF TGTGCTCTTGGGGAACCCCACGGGGTTAGGGTGGTCGGAAAACTCATCTTT
TRDJ1 TRDD2 TRDV1 few CALGGFLRRPRLLIF TGTGCTCTTGGGGGATTCCTACGGAGGCCCCGCCTGCTCATCTTT
TRDJ1 TRDD3 TRDV1 NA CALGDLPHPLTLGGTHTDKLIF TGTGCTCTTGGGGACCTGCCGCACCCCCTGACCCTTGGGGGAACCCACACCGATAAACTCATCTTT
TRDJ1 TRDD3 TRDV1 NA CALGEGPLLGDSRVGTDKLIF TGTGCTCTTGGGGAAGGTCCCCTACTGGGGGATAGTCGGGTTGGAACCGATAAACTCATCTTT
TRDJ1 NA TRDV2 medium-sized CACDTAGRGPITDKLIF TGTGCCTGTGACACCGCAGGGAGGGGACCCATAACCGATAAACTCATCTTT
TRDJ1 NA TRDV1 NA CALGEPSWGPRGGLYTDKLIF TGTGCTCTTGGGGAACCTTCCTGGGGACCCCGCGGCGGCCTGTACACCGATAAACTCATCTTT
TRDJ1 TRDD3 TRDV1 NA CALGEQPTGGYPYTDKLIF TGTGCTCTTGGGGAACAACCTACTGGGGGATACCCGTACACCGATAAACTCATCTTT
TRDJ1 NA TRDV1 few CALGEIYRYTDKLIF TGTGCTCTTGGGGAGATCTACAGGTACACCGATAAACTCATCTTT
TRDJ1 TRDD3 TRDV1 NA CALGDSPTGGYPYTDKLIF TGTGCTCTTGGGGACTCACCTACTGGGGGATACCCGTACACCGATAAACTCATCTTT
TRDJ1 TRDD3 TRDV1 few CALGSTSWGILRPIYTDKLIF TGTGCTCTTGGGTCAACTTCCTGGGGGATCTTACGCCCAATTTACACCGATAAACTCATCTTT
TRDJ1 TRDD2 TRDV1 few CALGERPSYVIRGKSTDKLIF TGTGCTCTTGGGGAACGTCCTTCCTACGTAATAAGGGGGAAGAGCACCGATAAACTCATCTTT
TRDJ1 TRDD3 TRDV1 once CALGGRVVALGDTMAYTDKLIF TGTGCTCTTGGGGGACGAGTCGTTGCGTTGGGGGATACGATGGCGTACACCGATAAACTCATCTTT
TRDJ1 TRDD3 TRDV1 few CALEPPLGDTGGLIF TGTGCTCTTGAGCCCCCTTTGGGGGATACAGGGGGACTCATCTTT
TRDJ1 TRDD2 TRDV1 few CALGEPLPTGTVCRSNTDKLIF TGTGCTCTTGGGGAACCCCTTCCTACTGGGACCGTCTGTCGATCCAACACCGATAAACTCATCTTT
TRDJ1 NA TRDV1 NA CALVKRGYTDKLIF TGTGCTCTTGTCAAACGGGGGTACACCGATAAACTCATCTTT
TRDJ1 TRDD3 TRDV1 few CALGCGAGGYEKWCTDKLIF TGTGCTCTTGGGTGCGGGGCCGGGGGATATGAGAAGTGGTGCACCGATAAACTCATCTTT
TRDJ1 NA TRDV1 few CALGESTHPSYDDCGYWSDKLIF TGTGCTCTTGGAGAATCAACCCACCCATCCTACGATGACTGTGGGTATTGGTCCGATAAACTCATCTTT
TRDJ1 TRDD3 TRDV1 few CALGESPWGMLKLIF TGTGCTCTTGGGGAATCACCCTGGGGGATGCTTAAACTCATCTTT
TRDJ1 TRDD3 TRDV1 few CALHLRGAGGYTDKLIF TGTGCTCTTCACTTAAGAGGCGCTGGGGGATACACCGATAAACTCATCTTT
TRDJ1 TRDD3 TRDV1 few CALGIPLLRWGRPDTDKLIF TGTGCTCTTGGGATCCCTCTTCTCCGTTGGGGGAGGCCCGATACCGATAAACTCATCTTT
TRDJ1 NA TRDV1 NA CALGDPPFPTYWGWYTDKLIF TGTGCTCTTGGGGACCCCCCTTTTCCTACTTACTGGGGCTGGTACACCGATAAACTCATCTTT
TRDJ1 NA TRDV1 NA CALGERAFLLLGDLGDTDKLIF TGTGCTCTTGGGGAAAGGGCCTTCCTACTCCTGGGGGACCTAGGGGACACCGATAAACTCATCTTT